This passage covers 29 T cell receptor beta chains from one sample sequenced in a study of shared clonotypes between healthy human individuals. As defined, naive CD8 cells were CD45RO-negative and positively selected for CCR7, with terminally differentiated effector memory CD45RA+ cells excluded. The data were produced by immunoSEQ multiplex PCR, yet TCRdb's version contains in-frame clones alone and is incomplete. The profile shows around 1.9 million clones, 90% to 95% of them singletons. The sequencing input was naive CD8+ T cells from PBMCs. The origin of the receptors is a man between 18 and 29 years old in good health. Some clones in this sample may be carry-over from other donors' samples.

CDR3 amino acids: CASSLALAGGPYGEQFF. The CDR3 nucleotides are TGTGCCAGCAGCTTAGCCTTAGCGGGAGGGCCCTATGGTGAGCAGTTCTTC. This chain links TRBV7-2 with TRBJ2-1; 11 bases match TRBD2. Germline V gene sequence: CDR1 SGHTA, CDR2 FQGNSA. CDR3 length: 17 residues. V lost 0 bases to trimming and J lost 9 bases; unmatched junction nucleotides: 10. Full variable domain (remainder filled in from reference TRBV7-2 and TRBJ2-1): GAGVSQSPSNKVTEKGKDVELRCDPISGHTALYWYRQSLGQGLEFLIYFQGNSAPDKSGLPSDRFSAERTGGSVSTLTIQRTQQEDSAVYLCASSLALAGGPYGEQFFGPGTRLTVL.

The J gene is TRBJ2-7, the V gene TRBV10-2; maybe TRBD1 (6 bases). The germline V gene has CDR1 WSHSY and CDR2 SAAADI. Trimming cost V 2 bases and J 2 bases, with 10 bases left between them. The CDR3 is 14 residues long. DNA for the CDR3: TGCGCCAGCAGTGAGGGGACACACCCCTACGAGCAGTACTTC. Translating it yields CASSEGTHPYEQYF.

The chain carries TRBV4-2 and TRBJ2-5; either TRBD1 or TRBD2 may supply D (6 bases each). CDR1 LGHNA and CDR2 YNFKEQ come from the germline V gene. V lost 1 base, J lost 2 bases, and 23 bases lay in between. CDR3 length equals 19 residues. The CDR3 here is CASSQGRMDYAGAQETQYF. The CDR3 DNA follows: TGTGCCAGCAGCCAAGGGAGGATGGACTATGCAGGGGCGCAAGAGACCCAGTACTTC.

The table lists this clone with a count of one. Here the CDR3 reads CASSLGTGLGEQYF. DNA for the CDR3: TGTGCCAGCAGCCTCGGGACAGGGCTCGGGGAGCAGTACTTC. This chain connects TRBV7-9 to TRBJ2-7; TRBD1 aligns across 9 bases. Trimming took 5 bases from V and 7 from J; bases not matched to a gene: 9. This CDR3 has 14 amino acids. CDR1 SEHNR and CDR2 FQNEAQ come from the germline V gene (reference sequence). The full variable domain, completed using reference TRBV7-9 and TRBJ2-7, is DTGVSQNPRHKITKRGQNVTFRCDPISEHNRLYWYRQTLGQGPEFLTYFQNEAQLEKSRLLSDRFSAERPKGSFSTLEIQRTEQGDSAMYLCASSLGTGLGEQYFGPGTRLTVT.

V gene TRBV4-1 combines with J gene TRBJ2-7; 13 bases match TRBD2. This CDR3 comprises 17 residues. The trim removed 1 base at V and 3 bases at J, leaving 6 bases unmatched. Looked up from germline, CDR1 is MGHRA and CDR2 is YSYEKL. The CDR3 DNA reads TGCGCCAGCAGCCAAGGCAAAAGGACTAGCGGGAGCTACGAGCAGTACTTC. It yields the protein CASSQGKRTSGSYEQYF.

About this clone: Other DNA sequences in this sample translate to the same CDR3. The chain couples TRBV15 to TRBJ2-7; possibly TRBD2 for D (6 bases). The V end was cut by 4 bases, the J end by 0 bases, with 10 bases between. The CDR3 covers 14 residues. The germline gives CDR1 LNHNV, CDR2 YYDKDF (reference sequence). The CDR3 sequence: CATSTRDSSYEQYF. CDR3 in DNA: TGTGCCACCAGCACACGGGACTCCTCCTACGAGCAGTACTTC.

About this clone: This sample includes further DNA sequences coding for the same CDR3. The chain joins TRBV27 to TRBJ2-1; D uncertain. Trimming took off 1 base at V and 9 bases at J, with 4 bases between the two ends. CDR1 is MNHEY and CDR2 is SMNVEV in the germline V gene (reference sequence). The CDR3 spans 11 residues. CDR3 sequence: CASSLYGEQFF. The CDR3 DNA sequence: TGTGCCAGCAGTTTATACGGTGAGCAGTTCTTC.

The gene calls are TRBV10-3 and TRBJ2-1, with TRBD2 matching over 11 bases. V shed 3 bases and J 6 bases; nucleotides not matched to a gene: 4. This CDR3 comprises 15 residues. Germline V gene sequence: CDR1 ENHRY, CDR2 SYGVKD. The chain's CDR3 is CAISDSLAGGNEQFF. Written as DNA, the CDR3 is TGTGCCATCAGTGATAGTCTAGCGGGAGGCAATGAGCAGTTCTTC.

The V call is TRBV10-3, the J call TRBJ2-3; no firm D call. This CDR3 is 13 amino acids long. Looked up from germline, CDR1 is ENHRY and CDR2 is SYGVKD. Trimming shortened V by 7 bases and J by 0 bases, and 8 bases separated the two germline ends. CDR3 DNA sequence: TGTGCCATCATGGATTCTAGCACAGATACGCAGTATTTT. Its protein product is CAIMDSSTDTQYF.

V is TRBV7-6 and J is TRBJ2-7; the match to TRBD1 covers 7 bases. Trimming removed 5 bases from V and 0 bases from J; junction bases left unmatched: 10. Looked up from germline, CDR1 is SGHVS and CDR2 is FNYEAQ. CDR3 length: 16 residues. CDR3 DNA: TGTGCCAGCAGCGGAGGACAGGCAACCACCTCCTACGAGCAGTACTTC. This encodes CASSGGQATTSYEQYF.

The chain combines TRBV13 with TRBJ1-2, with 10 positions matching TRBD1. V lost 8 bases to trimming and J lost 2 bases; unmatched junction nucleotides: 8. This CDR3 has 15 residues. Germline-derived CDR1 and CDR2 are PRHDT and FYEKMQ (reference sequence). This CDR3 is CASFTGTGENYGYTF. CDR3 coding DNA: TGTGCCAGCTTTACCGGGACAGGGGAAAACTATGGCTACACCTTC.

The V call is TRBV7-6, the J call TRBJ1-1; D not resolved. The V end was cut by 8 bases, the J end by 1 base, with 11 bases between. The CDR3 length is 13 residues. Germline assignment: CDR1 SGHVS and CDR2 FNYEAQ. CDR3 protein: CASVTGRNTEAFF. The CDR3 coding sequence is TGTGCCAGCGTCACGGGTAGGAACACTGAAGCTTTCTTT.

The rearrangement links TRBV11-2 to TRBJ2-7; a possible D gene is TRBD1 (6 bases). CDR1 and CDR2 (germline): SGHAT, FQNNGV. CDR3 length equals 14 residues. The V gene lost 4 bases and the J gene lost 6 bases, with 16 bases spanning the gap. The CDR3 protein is CASSWILGRGEQYF. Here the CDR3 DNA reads TGTGCCAGCAGCTGGATCCTGGGCAGGGGCGAGCAGTACTTC.

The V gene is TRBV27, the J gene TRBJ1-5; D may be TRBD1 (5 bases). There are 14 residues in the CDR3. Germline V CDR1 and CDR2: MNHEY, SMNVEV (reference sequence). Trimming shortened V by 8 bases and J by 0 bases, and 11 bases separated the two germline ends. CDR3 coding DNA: TGTGCCAGCGCCGACAGAGATAGCAATCAGCCCCAGCATTTT. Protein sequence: CASADRDSNQPQHF.

CDR3 DNA: TGTGCCATCAGTGAGTCTGAGTCAGGGTCAAGCGAGCAGTACTTC. Encoded protein: CAISESESGSSEQYF. The V call is TRBV10-3, the J call TRBJ2-7; D might be TRBD1 (5 bases). The length of the CDR3 is 15 residues. Germline loops: CDR1 ENHRY, CDR2 SYGVKD. Trimming shortened V by 0 bases and J by 6 bases, and 15 bases separated the two germline ends.

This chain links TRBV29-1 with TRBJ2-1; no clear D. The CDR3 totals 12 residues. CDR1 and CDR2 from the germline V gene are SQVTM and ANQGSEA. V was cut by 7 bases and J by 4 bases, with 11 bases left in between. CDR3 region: CSAGNLYNEQFF. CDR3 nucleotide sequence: TGCAGCGCCGGCAATCTATACAATGAGCAGTTCTTC.

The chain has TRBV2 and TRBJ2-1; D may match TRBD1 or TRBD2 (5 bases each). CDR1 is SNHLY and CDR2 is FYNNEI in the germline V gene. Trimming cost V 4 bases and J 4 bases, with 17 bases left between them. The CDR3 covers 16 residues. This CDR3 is CASSGLGERIYNEQFF. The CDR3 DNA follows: TGTGCCAGCAGTGGCCTGGGGGAGAGGATTTACAATGAGCAGTTCTTC.

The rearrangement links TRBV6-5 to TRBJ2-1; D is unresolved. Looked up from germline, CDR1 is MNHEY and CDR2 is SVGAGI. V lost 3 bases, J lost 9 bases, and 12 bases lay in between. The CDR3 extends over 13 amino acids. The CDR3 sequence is CASSYSPMGEQFF. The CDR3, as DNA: TGTGCCAGCAGTTATTCTCCCATGGGTGAGCAGTTCTTC.

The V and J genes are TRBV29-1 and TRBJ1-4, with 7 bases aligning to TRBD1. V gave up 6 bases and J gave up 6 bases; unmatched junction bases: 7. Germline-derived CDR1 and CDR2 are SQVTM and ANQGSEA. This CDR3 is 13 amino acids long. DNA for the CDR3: TGCAGCGTCCTACAGGGGAACGATGAAAAACTGTTTTTT. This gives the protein CSVLQGNDEKLFF.

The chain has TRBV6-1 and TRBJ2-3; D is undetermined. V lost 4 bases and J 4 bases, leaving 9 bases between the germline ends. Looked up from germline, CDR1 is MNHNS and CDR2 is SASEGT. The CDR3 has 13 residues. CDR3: CASSVRTPDTQYF. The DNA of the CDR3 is TGTGCCAGCAGTGTACGGACGCCAGATACGCAGTATTTT.

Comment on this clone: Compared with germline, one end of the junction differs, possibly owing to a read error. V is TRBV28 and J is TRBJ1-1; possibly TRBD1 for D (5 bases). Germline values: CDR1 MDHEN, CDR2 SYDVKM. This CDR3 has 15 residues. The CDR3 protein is CASSQKRGMDTEAFF. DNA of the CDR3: TGTGCCAGCAGTCAAAAGAGGGGTATGGACACCGAAGCTTTCTTT.

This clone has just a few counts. The CDR3, as DNA: TGTGCCAGTAGTATGATTTTTAGCTCTGGAAACACCATATATTTT. Translated: CASSMIFSSGNTIYF. V and J are TRBV19 and TRBJ1-3; no firm D call. The CDR3 is 15 residues long. The V gene lost 3 bases and the J gene lost 0 bases, with 9 bases spanning the gap. Per the germline V gene, CDR1 is LNHDA and CDR2 is SQIVND (reference sequence).

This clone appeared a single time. The CDR3, as DNA: TGCAGCGCGACAGGGGGCAAAGAGGGCTACACCTTC. This sequence encodes CSATGGKEGYTF. This chain uses TRBV29-1 with TRBJ1-2; 10 nucleotides match TRBD1. This CDR3 is 12 amino acids long. The V gene's germline CDR1 is SQVTM and CDR2 ANQGSEA. Trimming at V came to 7 bases and at J to 8 bases, leaving 7 bases not matched to a gene. The full variable domain, completed using reference TRBV29-1 and TRBJ1-2, is SAVISQKPSRDICQRGTSLTIQCQVDSQVTMMFWYRQQPGQSLTLIATANQGSEATYESGFVIDKFPISRPNLTFSTLTVSNMSPEDSSIYLCSATGGKEGYTFGSGTRLTVV.

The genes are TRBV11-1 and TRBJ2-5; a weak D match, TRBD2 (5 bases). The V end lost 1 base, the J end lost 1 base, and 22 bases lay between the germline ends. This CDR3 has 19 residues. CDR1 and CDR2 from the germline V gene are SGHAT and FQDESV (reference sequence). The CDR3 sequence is CASSLGHGKGPLPQETQYF. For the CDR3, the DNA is TGTGCCAGCAGCTTAGGTCACGGGAAGGGCCCGCTACCCCAAGAGACCCAGTACTTC. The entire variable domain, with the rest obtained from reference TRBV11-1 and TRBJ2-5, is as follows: EAEVAQSPRYKITEKSQAVAFWCDPISGHATLYWYRQILGQGPELLVQFQDESVVDDSQLPKDRFSAERLKGVDSTLKIQPAELGDSAMYLCASSLGHGKGPLPQETQYFGPGTRLLVL.

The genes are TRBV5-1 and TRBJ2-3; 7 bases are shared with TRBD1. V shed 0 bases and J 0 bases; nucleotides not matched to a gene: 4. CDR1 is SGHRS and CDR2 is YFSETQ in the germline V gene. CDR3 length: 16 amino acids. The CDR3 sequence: CASSLAGTASTDTQYF. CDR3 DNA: TGCGCCAGCAGCTTGGCCGGGACAGCTAGCACAGATACGCAGTATTTT.

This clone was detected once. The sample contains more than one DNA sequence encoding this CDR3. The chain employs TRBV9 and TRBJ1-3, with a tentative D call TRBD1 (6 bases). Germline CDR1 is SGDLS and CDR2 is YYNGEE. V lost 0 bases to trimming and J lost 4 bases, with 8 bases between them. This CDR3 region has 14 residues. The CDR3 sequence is CASSVEGGGNTIYF. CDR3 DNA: TGTGCCAGCAGCGTAGAGGGGGGCGGAAACACCATATATTTT.

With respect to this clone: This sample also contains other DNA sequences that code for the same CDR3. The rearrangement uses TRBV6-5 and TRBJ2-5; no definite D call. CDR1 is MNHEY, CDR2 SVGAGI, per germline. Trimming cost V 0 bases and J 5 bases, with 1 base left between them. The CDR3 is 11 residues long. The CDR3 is CASSYSETQYF. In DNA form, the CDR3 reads TGTGCCAGCAGTTACTCCGAGACCCAGTACTTC.

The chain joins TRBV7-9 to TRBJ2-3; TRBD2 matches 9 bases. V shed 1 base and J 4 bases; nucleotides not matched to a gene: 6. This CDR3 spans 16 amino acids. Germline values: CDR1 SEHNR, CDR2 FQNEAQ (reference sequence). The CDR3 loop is CASSLVTREGPDTQYF. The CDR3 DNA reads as TGTGCCAGCAGCTTAGTGACGCGGGAGGGCCCAGATACGCAGTATTTT.

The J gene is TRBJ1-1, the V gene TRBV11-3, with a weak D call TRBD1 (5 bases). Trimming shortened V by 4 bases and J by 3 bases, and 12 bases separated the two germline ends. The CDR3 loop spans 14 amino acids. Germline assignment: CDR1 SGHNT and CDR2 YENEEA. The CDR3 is CASSSGLGDTEAFF. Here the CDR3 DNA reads TGTGCCAGCAGCTCGGGTCTAGGGGACACTGAAGCTTTCTTT.